Below are 21 T cell receptor beta chains sequenced from a single sample in a study of CD8 T cells in Susac syndrome (dated by TCRdb to the late 2010s). Libraries were prepared through the immunoSEQ multiplex PCR assay. RNA was extracted using the RNeasy kit, and roughly 0.5 to 1 microgram was reverse transcribed with random hexamers. The public reads were quality trimmed at Q25 with fastp and then assembled into clones with MiXCR by TCRdb, keeping productive beta chains. For every CDR3 protein sequence, its rows merge into one entry that carries the most common genes and DNA. For this sample the table gives about 110,000 distinct CDR3 sequences, of which approximately 96% were detected only once. Approximately 0.093% of the sample goes to the ten largest clones. The sample taken for sequencing was CD4+ T cells from PBMCs. Receptors were obtained from a human donor in good health.

The V and J genes are TRBV20-1 and TRBJ2-4; D is possibly TRBD2 (6 bases). This CDR3 contains 15 residues. Germline V gene lookup returns CDR1 DFQATT and CDR2 SNEGSKA (reference sequence). The V end lost 0 bases, the J end lost 2 bases, and 11 bases lay between the germline ends. The CDR3 loop reads CSARDLGDSKNIQYF. The DNA of the CDR3 is TGCAGTGCTAGAGATCTCGGGGACTCCAAAAACATTCAGTACTTC.

The CDR3 sequence: CASSLLPGTTDTQYF. For the CDR3, the DNA is TGTGCCAGCAGCTTATTGCCGGGTACCACAGATACGCAGTATTTT. The chain links TRBV7-8 to TRBJ2-3; D call uncertain. Germline loops: CDR1 SGHVS, CDR2 FQNEAQ. The V end was cut by 2 bases, the J end by 2 bases, with 11 bases between. This CDR3 has 15 amino acids.

The genes are TRBV28 and TRBJ1-2; perhaps TRBD1 as D (5 bases). The V gene lost 5 bases and the J gene lost 5 bases, with 15 bases spanning the gap. This CDR3 is built from 14 residues. Germline assignment: CDR1 MDHEN and CDR2 SYDVKM. CDR3 sequence (DNA): TGTGCCAGCAGTGTCCCGGGACGGATGTATGGCTACACCTTC. This encodes CASSVPGRMYGYTF.

The V and J genes are TRBV20-1 and TRBJ2-7; 8 bases agree with TRBD1. This CDR3 spans 14 amino acids. Germline values: CDR1 DFQATT, CDR2 SNEGSKA (reference sequence). Germline trimming cut 3 bases from V and 3 bases from J; bases unmatched to any gene: 7. As DNA, the CDR3 is TGCAGTGCTAGCAAGGACAGGGAGAACTACGAGCAGTACTTC. This encodes CSASKDRENYEQYF.

The V gene is TRBV12-3 or TRBV12-4, the J gene TRBJ2-5; D ambiguous. Trimming stripped 6 bases from V and 10 bases from J, with 9 bases between. This CDR3 is built from 10 residues. The CDR3 protein is CASSLVDQYF. CDR3 bases: TGTGCCAGCAGCTTGGTAGACCAGTACTTC.

J is TRBJ2-1 and V is TRBV5-1, with D unresolved. The ends were cut back, 1 base at V and 0 bases at J, with 11 bases in the middle. Germline V gene data show CDR1 as SGHRS and CDR2 as YFSETQ. The CDR3 extends over 16 amino acids. The CDR3 DNA is TGCGCCAGCAGCTTGCGCAGCTCCCCCTCCTACAATGAGCAGTTCTTC. Encoded protein: CASSLRSSPSYNEQFF.

This chain links TRBV7-9 with TRBJ2-1, with 11 bases that match TRBD2. Trimming took 5 bases from V and 6 from J; bases not matched to a gene: 6. The CDR3 sequence is 15 residues long. Germline values: CDR1 SEHNR, CDR2 FQNEAQ (reference sequence). CDR3: CASSGSGRARNEQFF. The CDR3, as DNA: TGTGCCAGCAGCGGTAGCGGGAGGGCCCGCAATGAGCAGTTCTTC.

This chain links TRBV7-2 with TRBJ2-5, with 8 bases aligning to TRBD2. The germline CDR1 and CDR2 sequences are SGHTA and FQGNSA. The CDR3 totals 15 residues. The J segment lost 5 bases and the V segment lost 5 bases, leaving 10 bases of the junction unmatched. DNA of the CDR3: TGTGCCAGCAGCCCCGCGAGACTAGCGTCGGAGACCCAGTACTTC. This encodes CASSPARLASETQYF.

This sequence joins TRBV4-3 and TRBJ2-6, with D uncertain. This CDR3 spans 16 amino acids. The V end lost 0 bases, the J end lost 4 bases, and 10 bases lay between the germline ends. In germline, CDR1 is LGHNA, CDR2 YSLEER. CDR3 amino acids: CASSQEPTPGANVLTF. As DNA, the CDR3 is TGCGCCAGCAGCCAAGAGCCCACCCCCGGGGCCAACGTCCTGACTTTC.

The gene calls are TRBV6-1 and TRBJ1-2, with TRBD1 matching 7 bases. Per the germline V gene, CDR1 is MNHNS and CDR2 is SASEGT. The CDR3 totals 16 residues. V lost 6 bases, J lost 2 bases, and 12 bases stayed unmatched. The CDR3 DNA is TGTGCCAGCAGACCAACTACCGGGACAGTGAACTATGGCTACACCTTC. As protein: CASRPTTGTVNYGYTF.

V usage is TRBV28 and J usage is TRBJ2-1; D is possibly TRBD1 (5 bases). In germline, CDR1 is MDHEN, CDR2 SYDVKM. V dropped 6 bases and J dropped 6 bases, with 9 bases sitting between them. The CDR3 runs 12 residues. CDR3 amino acids: CASRAGSNEQFF. The CDR3 nucleotides are TGTGCCAGCAGGGCAGGGTCCAATGAGCAGTTCTTC. Using reference TRBV28 and TRBJ2-1 for the parts outside the CDR3, the full variable domain is DVKVTQSSRYLVKRTGEKVFLECVQDMDHENMFWYRQDPGLGLRLIYFSYDVKMKEKGDIPEGYSVSREKKERFSLILESASTNQTSMYLCASRAGSNEQFFGPGTRLTVL.

This clonotype was detected once. The J gene is TRBJ1-5, the V gene TRBV30; TRBD1 matches 8 bases. Germline lookup yields CDR1 GTSNPN and CDR2 SVGIG (reference sequence). The CDR3 has 13 residues. Trimming took 4 bases from V and 2 from J; bases not matched to a gene: 1. CDR3 DNA sequence: TGTGCCTGGACAGGGGGCGGCAATCAGCCCCAGCATTTT. Amino acid sequence: CAWTGGGNQPQHF.

V gene TRBV5-6 combines with J gene TRBJ2-7, with 9 bases matching TRBD1. CDR1 is SGHDT and CDR2 is YYEEEE in the germline V gene. The CDR3 consists of 15 residues. V shed 4 bases and J 0 bases; nucleotides not matched to a gene: 5. The DNA of the CDR3 is TGTGCCAGCAGCCTCCGACAGGGGGGCTCCTACGAGCAGTACTTC. This sequence encodes CASSLRQGGSYEQYF.

The chain links TRBV5-1 to TRBJ1-6, with D uncertain. There are 14 residues in the CDR3. CDR1 and CDR2 from the germline V gene are SGHRS and YFSETQ. V was trimmed by 1 base and J by 6 bases, leaving 8 bases between them. The CDR3 here is CASSLRLPNSPLHF. CDR3 coding DNA: TGCGCCAGCAGCTTGAGACTGCCTAATTCACCCCTCCACTTT.

The chain links TRBV7-3 to TRBJ1-3, with 7 bases that match TRBD1. CDR3 length: 16 amino acids. Losses at the gene ends were 4 bases for V and 4 bases for J; bases not matched to a gene: 10. Germline V lookup: CDR1 SGHTA, CDR2 FQGTGA. The CDR3 sequence: CASSSNGGGEGNTIYF. CDR3 nucleotides: TGTGCCAGCAGCTCCAACGGAGGGGGCGAAGGAAACACCATATATTTT.

The chain joins TRBV5-8 to TRBJ1-2; TRBD1 might be the D (6 bases). This CDR3 is built from 14 residues. V lost 4 bases and J 4 bases, leaving 14 bases between the germline ends. Germline V lookup: CDR1 SGHTS, CDR2 YDEGEE. The CDR3 nucleotides are TGTGCCAGCAGCCTAGGGGGGGCGAGCTATGGCTACACCTTC. Its translation is CASSLGGASYGYTF.

This chain connects TRBV20-1 to TRBJ2-1, with 9 bases that match TRBD2. The CDR3 runs to 14 residues. Germline CDR1 DFQATT, CDR2 SNEGSKA (reference sequence). J was trimmed by 2 bases and V by 5 bases; bases with no gene match: 4. In DNA form, the CDR3 reads TGCAGTGCTGATAGCGGGAGCGCCTACAATGAGCAGTTCTTC. This gives the protein CSADSGSAYNEQFF.

The J gene is TRBJ2-1, the V gene TRBV12-3 or TRBV12-4; no definite D call. With 8 bases removed from V and 5 bases from J, the gap between germline ends came to 16 bases. This CDR3 is built from 14 residues. CDR3 loop: CASWPRAPHNEQFF. The DNA of the CDR3 is TGTGCCAGCTGGCCCCGGGCCCCGCACAATGAGCAGTTCTTC.

V is TRBV28 and J is TRBJ1-1; 8 bases agree with TRBD1. Germline CDR1 MDHEN, CDR2 SYDVKM. CDR3 length equals 15 residues. The J segment lost 1 base and the V segment lost 6 bases, leaving 7 bases of the junction unmatched. CDR3 in DNA: TGTGCCAGCAGGAACACGGGACAGGCGAACACTGAAGCTTTCTTT. This translates into CASRNTGQANTEAFF.

V usage is TRBV19 and J usage is TRBJ2-5; a possible D gene is TRBD1 (5 bases). Germline lookup yields CDR1 LNHDA and CDR2 SQIVND (reference sequence). Trimming left V 5 bases short and J 5 bases short, with 15 bases between. The CDR3 consists of 14 residues. In DNA, the CDR3 is TGTGCCAGTAGTCCTGCAGGGTCGGTGGAGACCCAGTACTTC. The encoded protein is CASSPAGSVETQYF. Supplemented by reference TRBV19 and TRBJ2-5, the full variable domain reads DGGITQSPKYLFRKEGQNVTLSCEQNLNHDAMYWYRQDPGQGLRLIYYSQIVNDFQKGDIAEGYSVSREKKESFPLTVTSAQKNPTAFYLCASSPAGSVETQYFGPGTRLLVL.

A few counts support this clonotype. The rearrangement joins TRBV19 to TRBJ2-3; D is unclear. CDR3 size: 13 residues. The germline V gene has CDR1 LNHDA and CDR2 SQIVND (reference sequence). Trimming stripped 7 bases from V and 0 bases from J, with 8 bases between. CDR3 sequence: CASKELSTDTQYF. The CDR3 DNA is TGTGCCAGTAAGGAACTTAGCACAGATACGCAGTATTTT.